This T cell receptor beta chain emerged from a study of regulatory T cells in long-lasting Graves disease. On the study more broadly: Persistent Graves' disease denoted over 5 years of antithyroid drugs plus positive TSH receptor antibodies.

For TCR beta, libraries came from iRepertoire HTBI primers and Arm-PCR of CDR3 regions. In the authors' workflow: About 60 TRBV and approximately 13 TRBJ segments were identified across samples. Using its own MiXCR run on the multiplex PCR reads, TCRdb lists one record per CDR3 protein. These V and J calls originate from TCRdb's pipeline instead of the authors' own analysis. The sample consists of 400,000 to 500,000 distinct CDR3 sequences, 21% of them appearing once. CDR3 length: 13 amino acids. Germline CDR1 and CDR2: GTSNPN and SVGIG (reference sequence). Trimming removed 4 bases from V and 6 bases from J, with 13 bases in between. Time point here: persistent/refractory GD, antithyroid drugs over 5 years with positive TRAb. PBMC-derived RNA was used for the TCR library. Criteria from the American Thyroid Association guidelines were applied to diagnose Graves' disease. From each patient, around 9 milliliters of peripheral blood was drawn and collected into an EDTA anticoagulant tube.

The TCR comes from a female donor with Graves disease. This chain joins TRBV30 and TRBJ2-1; no definite D call. The specimen comprised peripheral blood mononuclear cells (PBMCs), sampled when the disease was refractory, from a patient treated with antithyroid drugs. The CDR3 loop is CAWTPARPNEQFF. Here the CDR3 DNA reads TGTGCCTGGACTCCCGCACGGCCCAATGAGCAGTTCTTC. Using reference TRBV30 and TRBJ2-1 for the parts outside the CDR3, the full variable domain is SQTIHQWPATLVQPVGSPLSLECTVEGTSNPNLYWYRQAAGRGLQLLFYSVGIGQISSEVPQNLSASRPQDRQFILSSKKLLLSDSGFYLCAWTPARPNEQFFGPGTRLTVL.